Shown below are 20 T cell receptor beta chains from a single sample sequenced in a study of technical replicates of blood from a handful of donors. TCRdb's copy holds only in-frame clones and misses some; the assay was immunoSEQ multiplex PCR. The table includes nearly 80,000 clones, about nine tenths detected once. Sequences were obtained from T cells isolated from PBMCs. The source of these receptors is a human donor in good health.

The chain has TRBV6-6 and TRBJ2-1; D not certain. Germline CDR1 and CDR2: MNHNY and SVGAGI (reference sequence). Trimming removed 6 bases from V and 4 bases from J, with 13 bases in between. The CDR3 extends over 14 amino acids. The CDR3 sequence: CASSDTDGYNEQFF. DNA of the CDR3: TGTGCCAGCAGCGACACTGACGGTTACAATGAGCAGTTCTTC.

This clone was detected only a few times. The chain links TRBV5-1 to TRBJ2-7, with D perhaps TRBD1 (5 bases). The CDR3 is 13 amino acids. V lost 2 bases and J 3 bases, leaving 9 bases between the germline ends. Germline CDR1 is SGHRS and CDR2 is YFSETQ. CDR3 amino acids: CASSFPQDYEQYF. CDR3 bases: TGCGCCAGCAGCTTCCCACAGGACTACGAGCAGTACTTC.

In DNA form, the CDR3 reads TGTGCCAGCAGCGAAGCCCCTAGCGGGAGCTACGAGCAGTACTTC. Its translation: CASSEAPSGSYEQYF. This chain joins TRBV7-3 and TRBJ2-7, with 10 positions matching TRBD2. With 5 bases clipped from V and 3 bases from J, the junction kept 7 bases outside the gene matches. CDR1 SGHTA and CDR2 FQGTGA come from the germline V gene. This CDR3 contains 15 residues.

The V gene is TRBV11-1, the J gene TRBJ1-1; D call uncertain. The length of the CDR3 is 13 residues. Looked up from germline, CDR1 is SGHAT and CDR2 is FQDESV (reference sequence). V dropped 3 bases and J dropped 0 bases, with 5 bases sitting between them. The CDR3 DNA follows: TGTGCCAGCAGCTTTGAGATGAACACTGAAGCTTTCTTT. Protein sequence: CASSFEMNTEAFF. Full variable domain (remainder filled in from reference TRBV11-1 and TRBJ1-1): EAEVAQSPRYKITEKSQAVAFWCDPISGHATLYWYRQILGQGPELLVQFQDESVVDDSQLPKDRFSAERLKGVDSTLKIQPAELGDSAMYLCASSFEMNTEAFFGQGTRLTVV.

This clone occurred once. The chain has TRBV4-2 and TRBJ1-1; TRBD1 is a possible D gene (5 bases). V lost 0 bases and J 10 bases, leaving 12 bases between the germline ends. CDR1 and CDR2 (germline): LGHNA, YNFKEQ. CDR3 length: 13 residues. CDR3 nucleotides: TGTGCCAGCAGCCAAGACCTGGTAGGGGCAGCTTTCTTT. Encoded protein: CASSQDLVGAAFF.

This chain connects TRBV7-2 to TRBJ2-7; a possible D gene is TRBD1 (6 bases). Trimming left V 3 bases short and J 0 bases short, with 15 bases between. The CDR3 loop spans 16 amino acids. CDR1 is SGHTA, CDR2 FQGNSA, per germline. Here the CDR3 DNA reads TGTGCCAGCAGCTTCTTCCTAGAGGGGGTCTCCTACGAGCAGTACTTC. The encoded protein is CASSFFLEGVSYEQYF.

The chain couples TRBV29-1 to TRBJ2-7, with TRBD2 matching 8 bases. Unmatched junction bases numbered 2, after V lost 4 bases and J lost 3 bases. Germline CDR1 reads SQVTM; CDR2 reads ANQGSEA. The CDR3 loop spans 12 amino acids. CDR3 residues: CSVAAGGYEQYF. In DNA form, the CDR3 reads TGCAGCGTTGCCGCGGGGGGCTACGAGCAGTACTTC.

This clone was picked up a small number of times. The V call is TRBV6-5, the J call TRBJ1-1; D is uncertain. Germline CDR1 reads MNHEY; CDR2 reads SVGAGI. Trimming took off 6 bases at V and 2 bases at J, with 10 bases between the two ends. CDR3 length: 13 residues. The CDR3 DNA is TGTGCCAGCAGGCTAGGTTCTAACACTGAAGCTTTCTTT. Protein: CASRLGSNTEAFF.

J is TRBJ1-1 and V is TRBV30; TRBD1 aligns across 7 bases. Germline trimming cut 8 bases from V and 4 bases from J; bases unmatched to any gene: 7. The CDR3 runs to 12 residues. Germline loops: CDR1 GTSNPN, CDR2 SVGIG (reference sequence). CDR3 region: CARDRVSTEAFF. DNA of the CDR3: TGTGCCAGAGACAGGGTATCCACTGAAGCTTTCTTT.

CDR3 in DNA: TGCGCCAGCAGCTTGGACCGGGGGGATTTCAACTATGGCTACACCTTC. Translation: CASSLDRGDFNYGYTF. V is TRBV5-1 and J is TRBJ1-2; maybe TRBD1 (5 bases). Trimming removed 0 bases at V and 2 bases at J, with 14 bases between. From germline, CDR1 is SGHRS and CDR2 YFSETQ. The CDR3 has 16 amino acids. Based on the CDR3 plus reference TRBV5-1 and TRBJ1-2, the full variable domain is KAGVTQTPRYLIKTRGQQVTLSCSPISGHRSVSWYQQTPGQGLQFLFEYFSETQRNKGNFPGRFSGRQFSNSRSEMNVSTLELGDSALYLCASSLDRGDFNYGYTFGSGTRLTVV.

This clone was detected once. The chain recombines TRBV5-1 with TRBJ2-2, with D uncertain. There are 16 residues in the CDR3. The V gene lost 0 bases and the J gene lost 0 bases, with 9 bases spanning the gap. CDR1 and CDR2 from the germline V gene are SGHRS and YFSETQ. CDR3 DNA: TGCGCCAGCAGCTTGGGGGTGGGCGCGAACACCGGGGAGCTGTTTTTT. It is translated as CASSLGVGANTGELFF.

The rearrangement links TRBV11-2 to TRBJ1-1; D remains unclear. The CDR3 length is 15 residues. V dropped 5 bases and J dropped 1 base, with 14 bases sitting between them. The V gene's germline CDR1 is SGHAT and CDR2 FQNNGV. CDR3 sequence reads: CASSPGPKRNTEAFF. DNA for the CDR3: TGTGCCAGCAGCCCTGGGCCCAAGAGGAACACTGAAGCTTTCTTT.

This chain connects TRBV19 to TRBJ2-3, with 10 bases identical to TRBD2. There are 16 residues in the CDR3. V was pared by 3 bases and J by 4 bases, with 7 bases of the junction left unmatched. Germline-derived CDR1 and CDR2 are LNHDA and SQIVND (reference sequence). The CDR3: CASSMPVAGGADTQYF. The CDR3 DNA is TGTGCCAGTAGTATGCCGGTAGCGGGGGGTGCAGATACGCAGTATTTT. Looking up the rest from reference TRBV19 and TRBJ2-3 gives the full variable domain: DGGITQSPKYLFRKEGQNVTLSCEQNLNHDAMYWYRQDPGQGLRLIYYSQIVNDFQKGDIAEGYSVSREKKESFPLTVTSAQKNPTAFYLCASSMPVAGGADTQYFGPGTRLTVL.

CDR3 coding DNA: TGTGCCAGCAGCCGAAGACAGGGGCCCGTGAACACCGGGGAGCTGTTTTTT. Protein sequence: CASSRRQGPVNTGELFF. The J gene is TRBJ2-2, the V gene TRBV7-9; 8 bases are a match to TRBD1. V shed 5 bases and J 1 base; nucleotides not matched to a gene: 9. Germline V gene data show CDR1 as SEHNR and CDR2 as FQNEAQ (reference sequence). The CDR3 is 17 amino acids. Variable domain in full (rest from reference TRBV7-9 and TRBJ2-2): DTGVSQNPRHKITKRGQNVTFRCDPISEHNRLYWYRQTLGQGPEFLTYFQNEAQLEKSRLLSDRFSAERPKGSFSTLEIQRTEQGDSAMYLCASSRRQGPVNTGELFFGEGSRLTVL.

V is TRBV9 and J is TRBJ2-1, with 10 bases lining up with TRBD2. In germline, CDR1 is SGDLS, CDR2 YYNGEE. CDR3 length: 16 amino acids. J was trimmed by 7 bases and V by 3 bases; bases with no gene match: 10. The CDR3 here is CASSERVAGGRNEQFF. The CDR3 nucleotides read TGTGCCAGCAGCGAGAGGGTAGCGGGAGGTCGGAATGAGCAGTTCTTC. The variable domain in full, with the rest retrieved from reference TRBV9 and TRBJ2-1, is DSGVTQTPKHLITATGQRVTLRCSPRSGDLSVYWYQQSLDQGLQFLIQYYNGEERAKGNILERFSAQQFPDLHSELNLSSLELGDSALYFCASSERVAGGRNEQFFGPGTRLTVL.

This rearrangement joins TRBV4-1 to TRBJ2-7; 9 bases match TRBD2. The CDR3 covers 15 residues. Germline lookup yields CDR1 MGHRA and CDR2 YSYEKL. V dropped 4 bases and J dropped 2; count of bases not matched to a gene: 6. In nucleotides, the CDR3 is TGCGCCAGCAGCCTCCGACTAGCGGAGACCTACGAGCAGTACTTC. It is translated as CASSLRLAETYEQYF.

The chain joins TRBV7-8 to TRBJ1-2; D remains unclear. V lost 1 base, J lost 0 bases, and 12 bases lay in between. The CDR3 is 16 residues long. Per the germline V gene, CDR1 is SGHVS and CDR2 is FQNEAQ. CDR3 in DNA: TGTGCCAGCAGCTTAGTGTTCAGTCCAGCTAACTATGGCTACACCTTC. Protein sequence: CASSLVFSPANYGYTF.

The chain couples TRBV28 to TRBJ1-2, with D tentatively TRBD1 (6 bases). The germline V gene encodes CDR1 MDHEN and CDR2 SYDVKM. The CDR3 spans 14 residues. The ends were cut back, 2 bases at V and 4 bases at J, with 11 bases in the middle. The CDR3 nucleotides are TGTGCCAGCAGTTTACGGGGGGCTGCCTATGGCTACACCTTC. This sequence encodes CASSLRGAAYGYTF.

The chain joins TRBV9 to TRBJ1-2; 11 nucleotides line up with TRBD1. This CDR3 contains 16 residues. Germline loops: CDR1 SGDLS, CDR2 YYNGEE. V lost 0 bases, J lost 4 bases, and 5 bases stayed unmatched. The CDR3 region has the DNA TGTGCCAGCAGCGTAGAGGGACAGGGGGGCCTCTATGGCTACACCTTC. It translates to CASSVEGQGGLYGYTF.

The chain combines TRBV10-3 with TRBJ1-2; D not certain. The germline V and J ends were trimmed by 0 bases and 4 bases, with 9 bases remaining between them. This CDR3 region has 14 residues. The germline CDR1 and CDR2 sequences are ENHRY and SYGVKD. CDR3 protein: CAISESTDSYGYTF. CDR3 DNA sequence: TGTGCCATCAGTGAGTCGACGGACTCCTATGGCTACACCTTC.